The table lists the clone carrying this TCR beta chain with many counts. TCRdb reprocessed the 5' RACE reads with MiXCR, giving one entry per CDR3 protein. Of 130,000 or so distinct CDR3 sequences detected, about 7% appear once; the ten largest clones hold roughly an eighth. This CDR3 has 14 residues. V was cut by 0 bases and J by 0 bases, with 8 bases left in between. CDR1 is DFQATT, CDR2 SNEGSKA, per germline (reference sequence). This sample stems from a study of CD8 T cells in ankylosing spondylitis. Material for sequencing was blood, either unsorted or a sorted T cell fraction (not recorded which). The rearrangement joins TRBV20-1 to TRBJ1-1, with D unresolved. The origin of this receptor is a male donor with ankylosing spondylitis or in good health (not recorded which). CDR3 DNA sequence: TGCAGTGCTAGAGATCGTTTGATGAACACTGAAGCTTTCTTT. Its protein is CSARDRLMNTEAFF.